The 8 T cell receptor beta chains below were found in one sample sequenced in a study of blood T cell repertoires in COVID-19 (dated by TCRdb to about 2020). Receptors were amplified or captured by the immunoSEQ multiplex PCR assay. TCRdb holds this immuneACCESS table with in-frame rearrangements only. Some clones are missing; in checked studies, unresolved V genes explain under half, and the rest has no known cause. This sample gives tens of thousands of clones in total; under 90% of them show up just once. Around 4.3% of the sample is in the top ten clones. The sequenced material came from peripheral blood. These receptors were taken from a woman in her sixties with acute or convalescent COVID-19.

Written as DNA, the CDR3 is TGTGCCAGTAGTCCCGGGACAGGGCGGCAGAACACTGAAGCTTTCTTT. Translating gives CASSPGTGRQNTEAFF. The chain combines TRBV19 with TRBJ1-1, with TRBD1 matching 9 bases. The CDR3 contains 16 residues. The V segment lost 5 bases and the J segment 1 base; nucleotides outside the gene matches: 8. Germline CDR1 and CDR2: LNHDA and SQIVND (reference sequence). Drawing the rest from reference TRBV19 and TRBJ1-1, the complete variable domain is DGGITQSPKYLFRKEGQNVTLSCEQNLNHDAMYWYRQDPGQGLRLIYYSQIVNDFQKGDIAEGYSVSREKKESFPLTVTSAQKNPTAFYLCASSPGTGRQNTEAFFGQGTRLTVV.

This clone appeared once. V is TRBV30 and J is TRBJ1-6; 7 bases line up with TRBD1. The V gene's germline CDR1 is GTSNPN and CDR2 SVGIG (reference sequence). The CDR3 extends over 13 amino acids. After removal of 3 bases from V and 12 bases from J, the junction contained 8 bases not matched to a gene. The CDR3: CAWSGGTAEPLHF. The CDR3 nucleotides read TGTGCCTGGAGCGGCGGGACAGCCGAACCCCTCCACTTT.

This clone qualifies as medium-sized. This chain connects TRBV19 to TRBJ2-5; tentatively, D is TRBD2 (5 bases). Deletions cut 8 bases from V and 5 bases from J, with 15 bases between. Germline V gene lookup returns CDR1 LNHDA and CDR2 SQIVND (reference sequence). The CDR3 spans 13 residues. The CDR3 spells CASGGYLPETQYF. CDR3 in DNA: TGTGCCAGTGGAGGATACCTACCGGAGACCCAGTACTTC.

The chain is built from TRBV19 and TRBJ2-7, with 10 bases identical to TRBD2. This CDR3 spans 14 amino acids. V lost 9 bases and J lost 3; bases outside the gene matches: 8. Germline CDR1 and CDR2: LNHDA and SQIVND (reference sequence). The CDR3: CASSRTSGVYEQYF. The CDR3 DNA reads TGTGCCAGCTCCCGGACTAGCGGAGTCTACGAGCAGTACTTC.

CDR3 DNA: TGTGCCACCAGTGGCTCGGGGGTAACTGAAGCTTTCTTT. Translation: CATSGSGVTEAFF. This chain joins TRBV24-1 and TRBJ1-1, with D tentatively TRBD1 (5 bases). With 5 bases removed from V and 5 bases from J, the gap between germline ends came to 11 bases. Germline loops: CDR1 KGHDR, CDR2 SFDVKD. The CDR3 is made up of 13 amino acids.

The chain joins TRBV10-3 to TRBJ2-5, with 12 nucleotides matching TRBD1. V was clipped by 2 bases and J by 2 bases; unmatched bases: 9. Germline V gene lookup returns CDR1 ENHRY and CDR2 SYGVKD. The CDR3 contains 18 residues. DNA of the CDR3: TGTGCCATCAGTGAGCCCGGGACAGGGGGCTTGGGGCAAGAGACCCAGTACTTC. It translates to CAISEPGTGGLGQETQYF.

The chain couples TRBV6-5 to TRBJ2-7, with TRBD2 identical over 11 bases. The CDR3 length is 14 residues. The germline V gene encodes CDR1 MNHEY and CDR2 SVGAGI. The J segment lost 9 bases and the V segment lost 5 bases, leaving 9 bases of the junction unmatched. In nucleotides, the CDR3 is TGTGCCAGCAGTCAACTAGCGGGGGCGTCCGGGCAGTACTTC. Encoded protein: CASSQLAGASGQYF.

The chain employs TRBV5-1 and TRBJ2-6; tentative D call: TRBD1 (5 bases). The CDR3 sequence is 15 residues long. The ends were cut back, 2 bases at V and 0 bases at J, with 6 bases in the middle. The V gene's germline CDR1 is SGHRS and CDR2 YFSETQ. The CDR3 region is CASSFDSSGANVLTF. CDR3 sequence (DNA): TGCGCCAGCAGCTTCGACAGCTCTGGGGCCAACGTCCTGACTTTC.